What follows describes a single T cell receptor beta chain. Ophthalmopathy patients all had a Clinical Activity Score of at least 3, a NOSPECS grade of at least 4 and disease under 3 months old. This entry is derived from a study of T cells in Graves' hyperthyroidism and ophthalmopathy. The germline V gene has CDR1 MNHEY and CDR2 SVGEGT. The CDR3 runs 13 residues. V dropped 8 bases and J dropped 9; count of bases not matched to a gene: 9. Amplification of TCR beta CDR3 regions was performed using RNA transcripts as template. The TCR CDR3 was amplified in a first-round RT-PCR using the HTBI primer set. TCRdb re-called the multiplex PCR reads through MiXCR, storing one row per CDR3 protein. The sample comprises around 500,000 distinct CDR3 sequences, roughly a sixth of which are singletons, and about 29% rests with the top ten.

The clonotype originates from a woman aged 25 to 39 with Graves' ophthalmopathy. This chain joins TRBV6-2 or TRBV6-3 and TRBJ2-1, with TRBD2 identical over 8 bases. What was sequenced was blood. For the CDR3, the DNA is TGTGCCAGCGGGGGCAGCGGGAGTTTTGAGCAGTTCTTC. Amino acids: CASGGSGSFEQFF.